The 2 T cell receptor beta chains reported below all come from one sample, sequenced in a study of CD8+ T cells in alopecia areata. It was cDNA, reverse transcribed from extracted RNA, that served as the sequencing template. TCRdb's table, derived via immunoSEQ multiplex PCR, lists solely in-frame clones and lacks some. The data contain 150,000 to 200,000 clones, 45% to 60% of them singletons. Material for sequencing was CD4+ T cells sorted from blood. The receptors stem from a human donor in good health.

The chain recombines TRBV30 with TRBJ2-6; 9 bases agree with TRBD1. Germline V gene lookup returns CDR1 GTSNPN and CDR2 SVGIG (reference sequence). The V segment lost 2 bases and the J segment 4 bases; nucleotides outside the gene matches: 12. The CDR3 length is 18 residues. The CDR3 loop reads CAWSLEGTGKRGANVLTF. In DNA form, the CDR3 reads TGTGCCTGGAGTCTCGAAGGGACAGGGAAGAGAGGGGCCAACGTCCTGACTTTC.

DNA of the CDR3: TGCAGCGAAACACTAGCGGCCGATACGCAGTATTTT. It is translated as CSETLAADTQYF. This rearrangement joins TRBV29-1 to TRBJ2-3; TRBD2 agrees at 8 bases. V dropped 7 bases and J dropped 6; count of bases not matched to a gene: 6. The germline V gene has CDR1 SQVTM and CDR2 ANQGSEA. The CDR3 consists of 12 residues.